A selection of T cell receptor beta chains follows, all from one sample in a study of T-cell memory formation after mild COVID-19. One entry per CDR3 protein results from TCRdb running MiXCR on the 5' RACE reads. The data contain some 350,000 distinct CDR3 sequences, about 16% of them singletons. The sample consisted of PBMCs or a T cell subset sorted from them (not recorded which). These receptor sequences come from a man younger than 35 who had mild COVID-19 (a few samples of this study predate the infection). Cell type and time point are not known. Each CDR3 is given with its conserved first and last residue. Each record gives: D gene, clone size, CDR3 length, J gene, V gene, CDR3 DNA, CDR3 protein. A D gene is named only where the DNA matches it firmly. Size is omitted from some rows. Given values are once, few, many or a class for expanded clones.

.	.	13	TRBJ1-5	TRBV19	TGTGCCAGTAGTACCCAGGGCAGACAGCCCCAGCATTTT	CASSTQGRQPQHF
.	many	14	TRBJ1-1	TRBV7-6	TGTGCCAGCAGCTTAGAACGCTCAAACACTGAAGCTTTCTTT	CASSLERSNTEAFF
TRBD1	few	12	TRBJ2-1	TRBV10-3	TGTGCCATCAACAGGGGCCTCAATGAGCAGTTCTTC	CAINRGLNEQFF
.	few	15	TRBJ2-1	TRBV5-1	TGCGCCAGCAGCAAGGGGGGGCTGGGGAACAATGAGCAGTTCTTC	CASSKGGLGNNEQFF
TRBD2	.	18	TRBJ2-1	TRBV7-8	TGTGCCAGCAGCTCTGGGACTACCTTGTTTCGGGCCTACAATGAGCAGTTCTTC	CASSSGTTLFRAYNEQFF
.	few	16	TRBJ2-1	TRBV27	TGTGCCAGCAGTCTACTTGGGGCAGGTCCCTACAATGAGCAGTTCTTC	CASSLLGAGPYNEQFF
TRBD1	many	15	TRBJ2-2	TRBV6-4	TGTGCCAGCAGTGACGGCAGGGGGCATTCCGGGGAGCTGTTTTTT	CASSDGRGHSGELFF
TRBD2	.	15	TRBJ2-1	TRBV4-2	TGTGCCAGCACCAGGACTAGCGGGGGGGAAGGGGAGCAGTTCTTC	CASTRTSGGEGEQFF
.	.	18	TRBJ1-5	TRBV6-5	TGTGCCAGCAGCCCTTCGAGGACAGCTTTTTATAGCAATCAGCCCCAGCATTTT	CASSPSRTAFYSNQPQHF
.	.	15	TRBJ2-2	TRBV20-1	TGCAGTGCGAGGAAAGAGGGGGGGAACACCGGGGAGCTGTTTTTT	CSARKEGGNTGELFF
TRBD2	few	15	TRBJ2-5	TRBV4-1	TGCGCCAGCGGGCCGGGACTAGCGAACCAAGAGACCCAGTACTTC	CASGPGLANQETQYF
TRBD1	few	14	TRBJ2-5	TRBV6-5	TGTGCCAGCAGACCCAGGGGGCCCCCGAAGCCCCAGTACTTC	CASRPRGPPKPQYF
.	few	13	TRBJ2-7	TRBV29-1	TGCAGCGTTGTTCACAGTACGGCTTACGAGCAGTACTTC	CSVVHSTAYEQYF
TRBD1	.	15	TRBJ1-6	TRBV6-6	TGTGCCAGCAGTTTCTCCCGGGACAGGGTTTCACCCCTCCACTTT	CASSFSRDRVSPLHF
.	many	16	TRBJ1-2	TRBV5-1	TGCGCCAGCAGCGCAGACGGCAGGGGCGCGAACTATGGCTACACCTTC	CASSADGRGANYGYTF
.	.	12	TRBJ2-2	TRBV20-1	TGCAGTGCCCTAGGACGGTCCGGGGAGCTGTTTTTT	CSALGRSGELFF
.	.	14	TRBJ2-1	TRBV6-5	TGTGCCAGCAGGCCTATCCACTTGTACAATGAGCAGTTCTTC	CASRPIHLYNEQFF
.	few	16	TRBJ2-3	TRBV9	TGTGCCAGCAGCTATCCGAGGGGGGGCTACACAGATACGCAGTATTTT	CASSYPRGGYTDTQYF
.	many	14	TRBJ2-7	TRBV5-1	TGCGCCAGCAGCTTACGAGTTGCGGTCTACGAGCAGTACTTC	CASSLRVAVYEQYF
TRBD1	.	14	TRBJ2-7	TRBV5-1	TGCGCCAGCAACGAGGGACAGGTCCCGGGAGAGCAGTACTTC	CASNEGQVPGEQYF
.	few	11	TRBJ1-1	TRBV20-1	TGCAGTGCTAGGGGGCGGCGGCGAGCTTTCTTT	CSARGRRRAFF
.	.	14	TRBJ2-5	TRBV7-9	TGTGCCAGCAGCCCCGCCCTGGACCAAGAGACCCAGTACTTC	CASSPALDQETQYF
.	many	12	TRBJ2-7	TRBV7-6	TGTGCCAGCAGCGATGGGACCTACGAGCAGTACTTC	CASSDGTYEQYF
.	many	15	TRBJ2-1	TRBV28	TGTGCCAGCAGTTTGCCTAGCGTCTCCAGAGGTGAGCAGTTCTTC	CASSLPSVSRGEQFF
TRBD1	few	17	TRBJ1-3	TRBV11-2	TGTGCCAGCAGCTCAGGGGGACAGGCTCGCTCTGGAAACACCATATATTTT	CASSSGGQARSGNTIYF
.	many	12	TRBJ2-3	TRBV29-1	TGCAGCGTTCGAACCAGGTCAGATACGCAGTATTTT	CSVRTRSDTQYF
TRBD2	few	16	TRBJ2-5	TRBV7-9	TGTGCCAGCAGCTTAAGGGGGCTAGCGGGAGTGCAGACCCAGTACTTC	CASSLRGLAGVQTQYF
.	.	12	TRBJ2-1	TRBV12-5	TGTGCTAGTGGTTTGGGAGGACAGGAGCAGTTCTTC	CASGLGGQEQFF
.	few	15	TRBJ1-3	TRBV5-1	TGCGCCAGCAGCCTTGGGGTGGGGCCGGGAAACACCATATATTTT	CASSLGVGPGNTIYF
.	few	15	TRBJ1-1	TRBV6-4	TGTGCCAGCAGTCCTCAGCCAAGAGCAAACACTGAAGCTTTCTTT	CASSPQPRANTEAFF
.	few	13	TRBJ1-5	TRBV6-2/TRBV6-3	TGTGCCAGCAGTTACTCGAGGGGTCAGCCCCAGCATTTT	CASSYSRGQPQHF
TRBD2	few	17	TRBJ2-3	TRBV29-1	TGCAGCCTCCGCGTCTTACTAGCGGGGTCTAGCACAGATACGCAGTATTTT	CSLRVLLAGSSTDTQYF